The 30 T cell receptor beta chains listed next were all sequenced from one sample in a study of neurological immune-mediated disorders. MiXCR, applied by TCRdb to the 5' RACE reads, yields one record per CDR3 protein. The table lists nearly 60,000 distinct CDR3 sequences, more than 3% of them singletons. The sequencing input was PBMCs. Every receptor here comes from a woman between 55 and 75 years old with multiple sclerosis.

This clonotype showed up many times. This sequence joins TRBV5-1 and TRBJ2-1, with a tentative D call TRBD1 (5 bases). The CDR3 consists of 16 residues. CDR1 is SGHRS and CDR2 is YFSETQ in the germline V gene. The ends were cut back, 0 bases at V and 7 bases at J, with 17 bases in the middle. In nucleotides, the CDR3 is TGCGCCAGCAGCTTGGCCTCAGGGCGAATTAGGAATGAGCAGTTCTTC. Its translation: CASSLASGRIRNEQFF.

This clonotype was counted at least ten times. The rearrangement joins TRBV7-8 to TRBJ2-3; no definite D call. Germline-derived CDR1 and CDR2 are SGHVS and FQNEAQ. The length of the CDR3 is 13 residues. V lost 3 bases and J lost 15, with 19 bases in between. The DNA for the CDR3 is TGTGCCAGCAGCTTGGCAATGGCAGACGTCGGATATTTT. It translates to CASSLAMADVGYF.

In its sample, this clonotype was seen many times. The chain joins TRBV28 to TRBJ2-2; possible D gene TRBD1, 5 bases. Germline V gene sequence: CDR1 MDHEN, CDR2 SYDVKM. The CDR3 loop spans 14 amino acids. Deletions cut 6 bases from V and 8 bases from J, with 16 bases between. CDR3 region: CASRIDRERGELFF. CDR3 nucleotide sequence: TGTGCCAGCAGAATAGACAGAGAGCGAGGGGAGCTGTTTTTT.

This clonotype was recorded many times. The J gene is TRBJ2-1, the V gene TRBV6-5; TRBD1 matches at 8 bases. The CDR3 extends over 15 amino acids. Germline V gene lookup returns CDR1 MNHEY and CDR2 SVGAGI. Unmatched junction bases numbered 7, after V lost 5 bases and J lost 4 bases. CDR3: CASSPDRGRYNEQFF. For the CDR3, the DNA is TGTGCCAGCAGTCCTGACAGGGGTCGGTACAATGAGCAGTTCTTC.

This clonotype was detected many times. The V call is TRBV7-8, the J call TRBJ2-1; TRBD2 matches 13 bases. In germline, CDR1 is SGHVS, CDR2 FQNEAQ. With V trimmed by 2 bases and J by 7 bases, 2 bases remained unmatched. There are 15 residues in the CDR3. In nucleotides, the CDR3 is TGTGCCAGCAGCTTAAGGACTAGCGGGAGTAATGAGCAGTTCTTC. Amino acids: CASSLRTSGSNEQFF.

In its sample, this clonotype was seen many times. J is TRBJ2-7 and V is TRBV20-1; D uncertain. Germline lookup yields CDR1 DFQATT and CDR2 SNEGSKA (reference sequence). The length of the CDR3 is 12 residues. The V end lost 4 bases, the J end lost 0 bases, and 7 bases lay between the germline ends. The CDR3 spells CSAILSSYEQYF. The CDR3 DNA follows: TGCAGTGCTATTTTAAGCTCCTACGAGCAGTACTTC.

This clonotype was seen at least ten times. This chain uses TRBV7-9 with TRBJ2-7, with 13 nucleotides matching TRBD2. This CDR3 is built from 15 residues. Trimming at V came to 5 bases and at J to 2 bases, leaving 3 bases not matched to a gene. Germline CDR1 reads SEHNR; CDR2 reads FQNEAQ (reference sequence). CDR3 sequence: CASSLGLAGPYEQYF. Written as DNA, the CDR3 is TGTGCCAGCAGCCTGGGACTAGCGGGACCCTACGAGCAGTACTTC. The variable domain in full, completed from reference TRBV7-9 and TRBJ2-7, reads DTGVSQNPRHKITKRGQNVTFRCDPISEHNRLYWYRQTLGQGPEFLTYFQNEAQLEKSRLLSDRFSAERPKGSFSTLEIQRTEQGDSAMYLCASSLGLAGPYEQYFGPGTRLTVT.

This clonotype was counted at least ten times. J is TRBJ1-1 and V is TRBV9, with TRBD1 matching over 10 bases. Germline trimming cut 0 bases from V and 8 bases from J; bases unmatched to any gene: 7. This CDR3 is built from 15 residues. The germline gives CDR1 SGDLS, CDR2 YYNGEE. The CDR3 DNA follows: TGTGCCAGCAGCGTAGCAGGGACAGGGGTCGGGGAAGCTTTCTTT. The encoded protein is CASSVAGTGVGEAFF.

Many counts were recorded for this clonotype. The chain recombines TRBV4-1 with TRBJ2-2; D tentatively fits TRBD1 or TRBD2 (5 bases each). This CDR3 spans 14 amino acids. V was clipped by 0 bases and J by 6 bases, with 8 bases between them. Germline lookup yields CDR1 MGHRA and CDR2 YSYEKL. CDR3: CASSQDRGAGELFF. The DNA for the CDR3 is TGCGCCAGCAGCCAAGATAGAGGGGCCGGGGAGCTGTTTTTT.

This clonotype was recorded at least ten times. This chain connects TRBV5-1 to TRBJ2-1; TRBD2 matches at 13 bases. Germline lookup yields CDR1 SGHRS and CDR2 YFSETQ. The CDR3 extends over 14 amino acids. V lost 5 bases to trimming and J lost 7 bases; unmatched junction nucleotides: 3. The CDR3 spells CASRRTSGSNEQFF. CDR3 nucleotide sequence: TGCGCCAGCAGAAGGACTAGCGGGAGTAATGAGCAGTTCTTC.

This clonotype was seen many times. The V call is TRBV5-1, the J call TRBJ2-5; D is undetermined. This CDR3 is built from 13 residues. V lost 3 bases and J lost 1, with 7 bases in between. Germline values: CDR1 SGHRS, CDR2 YFSETQ. CDR3 sequence: CASSYNTQETQYF. In DNA, the CDR3 is TGCGCCAGCAGCTATAACACCCAAGAGACCCAGTACTTC.

This clonotype appeared many times. The CDR3 bases are TGCGCCAGCAGTGAGTACAGGGGTACGAACACTGAAGCTTTCTTT. Amino acid sequence: CASSEYRGTNTEAFF. J is TRBJ1-1 and V is TRBV10-2; 7 positions agree with TRBD1. CDR3 length equals 15 residues. The germline V gene has CDR1 WSHSY and CDR2 SAAADI. After removal of 1 base from V and 1 base from J, the junction contained 3 bases not matched to a gene.

This clonotype has at least ten counts. The genes are TRBV5-6 and TRBJ1-2; D remains unclear. CDR3 length: 14 amino acids. CDR1 is SGHDT and CDR2 is YYEEEE in the germline V gene. V lost 0 bases to trimming and J lost 5 bases, with 11 bases between them. Here the CDR3 reads CASSLVSRGYGYTF. In nucleotides, the CDR3 is TGTGCCAGCAGCTTGGTTTCTCGCGGGTATGGCTACACCTTC.

As regards this clonotype: This may arise from a read error, as a much more abundant clone is one base away. CDR3 DNA: TGCAGTGTTAATGACATTGGGTATGGCTACACCTTC. It is translated as CSVNDIGYGYTF. This chain links TRBV20-1 with TRBJ1-2; D is uncertain. V lost 7 bases and J 5 bases, leaving 14 bases between the germline ends. The CDR3 is 12 amino acids. CDR1 and CDR2 (germline): DFQATT, SNEGSKA (reference sequence).

This clonotype was seen repeatedly, ten times or more. The chain is built from TRBV20-1 and TRBJ2-7; D possibly corresponds to TRBD1 (5 bases). This CDR3 is 13 amino acids long. The germline CDR1 and CDR2 sequences are DFQATT and SNEGSKA (reference sequence). The V end lost 3 bases, the J end lost 0 bases, and 9 bases lay between the germline ends. This CDR3 is CSASQGASYEQYF. Written as DNA, the CDR3 is TGCAGTGCTAGTCAAGGGGCCTCCTACGAGCAGTACTTC.

This clonotype was counted ten times or more. The genes are TRBV28 and TRBJ1-4; 10 positions agree with TRBD1. The trim removed 3 bases at V and 9 bases at J, leaving 4 bases unmatched. The V gene's germline CDR1 is MDHEN and CDR2 SYDVKM. CDR3 length equals 14 residues. In DNA, the CDR3 is TGTGCCAGCAGTTTGGGACAGGGGATGAAAAAACTGTTTTTT. This sequence encodes CASSLGQGMKKLFF.

There are a few counts of this clonotype. The V call is TRBV7-2, the J call TRBJ1-3; D gene uncertain. The CDR3 totals 10 residues. The V gene's germline CDR1 is SGHTA and CDR2 FQGNSA. The germline V and J ends were trimmed by 9 bases and 5 bases, with 5 bases remaining between them. CDR3 in DNA: TGTGCCAGACTCAGAAACACCATATATTTT. This sequence encodes CARLRNTIYF.

V is TRBV20-1 and J is TRBJ1-2; D might be TRBD1 (5 bases). The V gene lost 2 bases and the J gene lost 3 bases, with 13 bases spanning the gap. The CDR3 length is 14 residues. Germline V gene sequence: CDR1 DFQATT, CDR2 SNEGSKA (reference sequence). CDR3 nucleotides: TGCAGTGCTAGAATGGCTGACAGCTACTATGGCTACACCTTC. It is translated as CSARMADSYYGYTF.

This clonotype showed up many times. The chain uses TRBV5-1 and TRBJ2-7; 11 positions agree with TRBD1. Germline loops: CDR1 SGHRS, CDR2 YFSETQ. The trim removed 4 bases at V and 7 bases at J, leaving 10 bases unmatched. This CDR3 is built from 15 residues. CDR3 sequence: CASSPQPGQGGEQYF. CDR3 bases: TGCGCCAGCAGCCCTCAACCGGGACAGGGGGGAGAGCAGTACTTC.

This clonotype was seen at least ten times. The J gene is TRBJ1-6, the V gene TRBV28; a weak D match, TRBD1 (5 bases). Trimming removed 7 bases at V and 9 bases at J, with 19 bases between. Germline lookup yields CDR1 MDHEN and CDR2 SYDVKM. CDR3 length equals 15 residues. For the CDR3, the DNA is TGTGCCAGCAACCGGGAGGGGATGCGGGTTTCACCCCTCCACTTT. Protein: CASNREGMRVSPLHF.

In this sample, this clonotype turned up many times. This chain joins TRBV5-5 and TRBJ2-7; no firm D call. Looked up from germline, CDR1 is SGHKS and CDR2 is YYEKEE (reference sequence). Between the trimmed V and J ends, which lost 2 bases and 3 bases, there was a span of 6 bases. The CDR3 has 12 residues. The chain's CDR3 is CASSFQDYEQYF. CDR3 nucleotides: TGTGCCAGCAGCTTTCAGGACTACGAGCAGTACTTC.

This clonotype was recorded at least ten times. The chain employs TRBV7-2 and TRBJ2-3; D remains ambiguous. Trimming shortened V by 5 bases and J by 6 bases, and 15 bases separated the two germline ends. Germline CDR1 SGHTA, CDR2 FQGNSA. The CDR3 is 14 amino acids. CDR3: CASSADGLSDTQYF. The CDR3 region has the DNA TGTGCCAGCAGCGCGGACGGGTTAAGTGATACGCAGTATTTT.

This clonotype was counted a few times. V is TRBV4-1 and J is TRBJ2-1, with D possibly TRBD2 on 5 matching bases. Germline values: CDR1 MGHRA, CDR2 YSYEKL. V gave up 3 bases and J gave up 8 bases, with 8 bases separating them. CDR3 size: 12 residues. The CDR3 reads CASSQWGDEQFF. The DNA of the CDR3 is TGCGCCAGCAGCCAGTGGGGAGATGAGCAGTTCTTC.

This clonotype was detected many times. The chain employs TRBV7-2 and TRBJ1-6, with TRBD1 matching 7 bases. The germline gives CDR1 SGHTA, CDR2 FQGNSA. This CDR3 comprises 15 residues. V shed 5 bases and J 4 bases; nucleotides not matched to a gene: 5. CDR3 in amino acids: CASSPLGQYNSPLHF. Written as DNA, the CDR3 is TGTGCCAGCAGCCCCTTGGGACAGTATAATTCACCCCTCCACTTT.

This clonotype was observed at least ten times. The chain recombines TRBV10-3 with TRBJ1-1; maybe TRBD1 (5 bases). In germline, CDR1 is ENHRY, CDR2 SYGVKD. The CDR3 runs 12 residues. Trimming left V 8 bases short and J 1 base short, with 8 bases between. The chain's CDR3 is CAIGGGNTEAFF. Written as DNA, the CDR3 is TGTGCCATCGGGGGGGGGAACACTGAAGCTTTCTTT.

This clonotype was found many times. The chain employs TRBV12-3 or TRBV12-4 and TRBJ2-7, with TRBD1 matching over 10 bases. V dropped 5 bases and J dropped 6; count of bases not matched to a gene: 7. The length of the CDR3 is 14 residues. CDR3 protein: CASSISTGGIEQYF. The CDR3 DNA reads TGTGCCAGCAGTATATCGACAGGGGGCATCGAGCAGTACTTC.

As for this clonotype: Just one base apart from a much larger clone, this may be a read error. The chain combines TRBV15 with TRBJ1-1; no firm D call. CDR3 size: 14 residues. Germline-derived CDR1 and CDR2 are LNHNV and YYDKDF (reference sequence). V was clipped by 4 bases and J by 11 bases, with 20 bases between them. CDR3 protein: CATSTLKAEAEAFF. DNA for the CDR3: TGTGCCACCAGCACCCTAAAGGCCGAGGCGGAGGCTTTCTTT.

This clonotype was seen many times. This chain connects TRBV9 to TRBJ1-3; D gene uncertain. The CDR3 runs to 14 residues. V was shortened by 1 base and J by 0 bases, with 5 bases between the two germline ends. Germline loops: CDR1 SGDLS, CDR2 YYNGEE. The CDR3 coding sequence is TGTGCCAGCAGCGTAACCACCTCTGGAAACACCATATATTTT. It translates to CASSVTTSGNTIYF.

This clonotype was counted at least ten times. V gene TRBV6-1 combines with J gene TRBJ1-2; possibly TRBD1 for D (5 bases). Germline assignment: CDR1 MNHNS and CDR2 SASEGT. V was shortened by 4 bases and J by 3 bases, with 21 bases between the two germline ends. The CDR3 is 17 amino acids. CDR3 protein: CASSATWRGKLDYGYTF. CDR3 in DNA: TGTGCCAGCAGTGCTACTTGGAGGGGAAAGTTAGACTATGGCTACACCTTC.

This clonotype was seen ten or more times. This chain connects TRBV5-1 to TRBJ2-7; D unclear. Trimming took 4 bases from V and 6 from J, leaving 14 bases between them. The CDR3 totals 13 residues. Germline V lookup: CDR1 SGHRS, CDR2 YFSETQ. In DNA form, the CDR3 reads TGCGCCAGCAGCCCAGGTTCTGCCGGCGAGCAGTACTTC. Translating gives CASSPGSAGEQYF.